Sequencing of this T cell receptor beta chain was carried out in a study of blood T cells in healthy people across ages. Study-level results: Donor CMV infection status was unknown, possibly confounding age-related changes in expanded clonotypes.

The V end lost 0 bases, the J end lost 4 bases, and 12 bases lay between the germline ends. This CDR3 has 15 residues. Germline V gene lookup returns CDR1 LGHNA and CDR2 YSLEER. Concerning this clonotype itself: The antigen is undetermined.

Sample-barcoded 5' priming and a J-beta primer mix drove a second PCR of 7 to 11 cycles. Carrying 12 random nucleotides, a template-switch adaptor labeled each individual cDNA molecule. TCRdb re-analysed the 5' RACE reads in MiXCR, keeping a single row per CDR3 protein. Altogether around 580,000 distinct CDR3 sequences are present, about 45% being singletons, with the ten largest covering about 22%. The source is an older man in good health. The genes are TRBV4-3 and TRBJ2-5; D remains unclear. The specimen was blood. The CDR3 spells CASSQEKYSPETQYF. The CDR3 DNA reads TGCGCCAGCAGCCAAGAAAAGTATAGCCCAGAGACCCAGTACTTC.